Below are 25 T cell receptor beta chains sequenced from a single sample in a study of T cell responses to AZD1222 COVID-19 vaccine. This table comes from immunoSEQ multiplex PCR, and its TCRdb copy is limited to in-frame clones, with some not included. The data show about 110,000 clones, around 81% seen once. Sequencing used peripheral blood, obtained on day 0 of AZD1222 vaccination. These receptors were obtained from an adult in good health.

The V and J genes are TRBV18 and TRBJ1-4; D gene ambiguous. The CDR3 spans 13 residues. V was clipped by 5 bases and J by 8 bases, with 12 bases between them. Germline V gene lookup returns CDR1 KGHSH and CDR2 LQKENI. The CDR3 loop is CASSTSTGEKLFF. CDR3 DNA sequence: TGTGCCAGCTCAACATCGACGGGGGAAAAACTGTTTTTT.

A note on this clone: The identical CDR3 is also encoded by other nucleotide sequences in the sample. The V gene is TRBV7-9, the J gene TRBJ1-3, with D maybe TRBD1 (6 bases). This CDR3 spans 14 amino acids. Germline V CDR1 and CDR2: SEHNR, FQNEAQ (reference sequence). V lost 1 base to trimming and J lost 4 bases, with 8 bases between them. Here the CDR3 DNA reads TGTGCCAGCAGCTTAGGCCAGGGGGGAAACACCATATATTTT. Its protein is CASSLGQGGNTIYF.

The chain employs TRBV6-5 and TRBJ1-1; D is unclear. Trimming shortened V by 7 bases and J by 0 bases, and 12 bases separated the two germline ends. Germline V CDR1 and CDR2: MNHEY, SVGAGI. The CDR3 consists of 14 residues. The DNA of the CDR3 is TGTGCCAGCATTGCGGGGAACTTGAACACTGAAGCTTTCTTT. The encoded protein is CASIAGNLNTEAFF.

The rearrangement links TRBV4-3 to TRBJ1-4; D gene uncertain. Germline V gene lookup returns CDR1 LGHNA and CDR2 YSLEER. The V end was cut by 0 bases, the J end by 3 bases, with 11 bases between. The CDR3 totals 16 residues. CDR3 loop: CASSQDLYRPNEKLFF. As DNA, the CDR3 is TGCGCCAGCAGCCAAGATCTATACCGTCCTAATGAAAAACTGTTTTTT.

The rearrangement joins TRBV6-5 to TRBJ2-7, with a tentative D call TRBD1 (6 bases). Germline V gene sequence: CDR1 MNHEY, CDR2 SVGAGI. The CDR3 spans 14 residues. The V end was cut by 2 bases, the J end by 6 bases, with 14 bases between. The CDR3 region is CASSYGQQGSEQYF. The DNA of the CDR3 is TGTGCCAGCAGTTACGGACAACAGGGAAGCGAGCAGTACTTC.

This sequence joins TRBV27 and TRBJ1-1; D possibly corresponds to TRBD1 (6 bases). The V and J ends lost 1 base and 10 bases respectively, with 16 bases between them. In germline, CDR1 is MNHEY, CDR2 SMNVEV (reference sequence). This CDR3 region has 14 residues. The CDR3 reads CASSLFSGESAAFF. DNA of the CDR3: TGTGCCAGCAGTTTATTTTCAGGGGAGAGTGCAGCTTTCTTT.

In this sample, this clone turned up once. This chain joins TRBV20-1 and TRBJ1-5; D call uncertain. The CDR3 has 14 amino acids. Between the trimmed V and J ends, which lost 3 bases and 0 bases, there was a span of 9 bases. CDR1 DFQATT and CDR2 SNEGSKA come from the germline V gene (reference sequence). The CDR3 nucleotides read TGCAGTGCTAGTTGGGGAGCTAGCAATCAGCCCCAGCATTTT. Its translation: CSASWGASNQPQHF.

This chain connects TRBV6-5 to TRBJ2-2; the match to TRBD1 covers 9 bases. There are 15 residues in the CDR3. The V and J ends lost 6 bases and 3 bases, in that order; junction bases with no gene match: 5. The germline V gene encodes CDR1 MNHEY and CDR2 SVGAGI. The DNA for the CDR3 is TGTGCCAGCAGAAGGACAGGGGCGGACACCGGGGAGCTGTTTTTT. It yields the protein CASRRTGADTGELFF.

A single count supports this clone. This chain uses TRBV6-5 with TRBJ2-7, with 14 bases that match TRBD2. This CDR3 region has 15 residues. Germline V gene data show CDR1 as MNHEY and CDR2 as SVGAGI. Trimming removed 8 bases from V and 0 bases from J; junction bases left unmatched: 3. The CDR3 region has the DNA TGTGCCAGCTCCGGGACTAGCGGGAGCTCCTACGAGCAGTACTTC. Its protein is CASSGTSGSSYEQYF.

A few counts support this clone. DNA for the CDR3: TGCGCCAGCAGCCAAGGTAGAAATTCACCCCTCCACTTT. It translates to CASSQGRNSPLHF. This chain connects TRBV4-3 to TRBJ1-6, with D hard to call. Looked up from germline, CDR1 is LGHNA and CDR2 is YSLEER. There are 13 residues in the CDR3. Trimming took off 1 base at V and 7 bases at J, with 5 bases between the two ends.

The V and J genes are TRBV5-8 and TRBJ2-2; either TRBD1 or TRBD2 may supply D (5 bases each). With 5 bases removed from V and 4 bases from J, the gap between germline ends came to 24 bases. Germline V gene lookup returns CDR1 SGHTS and CDR2 YDEGEE. The CDR3 runs 18 residues. The CDR3 nucleotides read TGTGCCAGCAGTTCCCGTTTAAGGGACCCCGTCTTCACCGGGGAGCTGTTTTTT. It yields the protein CASSSRLRDPVFTGELFF.

The chain uses TRBV4-1 and TRBJ1-1; perhaps TRBD1 as D (5 bases). The CDR3 extends over 17 amino acids. The germline V gene has CDR1 MGHRA and CDR2 YSYEKL. Trimming pared 0 bases from V and 4 bases from J, leaving 18 bases between. This CDR3 is CASSQDKGRGWTTEAFF. Written as DNA, the CDR3 is TGCGCCAGCAGCCAAGATAAGGGTCGGGGGTGGACCACTGAAGCTTTCTTT.

This rearrangement joins TRBV5-1 to TRBJ2-7, with D tentatively TRBD1 (5 bases). Between the trimmed V and J ends, which lost 0 bases and 5 bases, there was a span of 6 bases. This CDR3 comprises 12 residues. Germline CDR1 is SGHRS and CDR2 is YFSETQ. The DNA of the CDR3 is TGCGCCAGCAGCTTGGTAGGGGACGAGCAGTACTTC. This codes for CASSLVGDEQYF.

This clone showed up just a few times. The chain links TRBV28 to TRBJ1-3; TRBD1 agrees at 7 bases. Germline V gene sequence: CDR1 MDHEN, CDR2 SYDVKM. V lost 2 bases and J lost 0; bases outside the gene matches: 4. The CDR3 covers 16 residues. The CDR3 sequence: CASSLGTATSGNTIYF. CDR3 in DNA: TGTGCCAGCAGTTTAGGGACAGCTACCTCTGGAAACACCATATATTTT. The full variable domain, completed using reference TRBV28 and TRBJ1-3, is DVKVTQSSRYLVKRTGEKVFLECVQDMDHENMFWYRQDPGLGLRLIYFSYDVKMKEKGDIPEGYSVSREKKERFSLILESASTNQTSMYLCASSLGTATSGNTIYFGEGSWLTVV.

The chain recombines TRBV6-5 with TRBJ1-4; no clear D. Per the germline V gene, CDR1 is MNHEY and CDR2 is SVGAGI. The V and J ends lost 6 bases and 0 bases respectively, with 8 bases between them. The CDR3 length is 14 residues. The CDR3 protein is CASRNDATNEKLFF. DNA for the CDR3: TGTGCCAGCAGAAATGATGCAACTAATGAAAAACTGTTTTTT.

CDR3 sequence: CATSDGQIQETQYF. CDR3 nucleotide sequence: TGTGCCACCAGTGACGGCCAGATACAAGAGACCCAGTACTTC. This rearrangement joins TRBV24-1 to TRBJ2-5; no clear D gene. Deletions cut 4 bases from V and 2 bases from J, with 10 bases between. The V gene's germline CDR1 is KGHDR and CDR2 SFDVKD. CDR3 length: 14 residues.

V gene TRBV7-2 combines with J gene TRBJ2-1; no clear D gene. Germline V gene data show CDR1 as SGHTA and CDR2 as FQGNSA. The CDR3 has 14 residues. V lost 0 bases, J lost 7 bases, and 10 bases lay in between. CDR3 nucleotide sequence: TGTGCCAGCAGCTTAGCCCCCCTGGGGAATGAGCAGTTCTTC. Its protein is CASSLAPLGNEQFF. Full variable domain (rest looked up from reference TRBV7-2 and TRBJ2-1): GAGVSQSPSNKVTEKGKDVELRCDPISGHTALYWYRQSLGQGLEFLIYFQGNSAPDKSGLPSDRFSAERTGGSVSTLTIQRTQQEDSAVYLCASSLAPLGNEQFFGPGTRLTVL.

The chain links TRBV28 to TRBJ1-2; D uncertain. This CDR3 is built from 14 residues. Trimming removed 3 bases at V and 0 bases at J, with 8 bases between. CDR1 is MDHEN, CDR2 SYDVKM, per germline. The CDR3 nucleotides read TGTGCCAGCAGTTTCGAAATCGCTAACTATGGCTACACCTTC. Translated: CASSFEIANYGYTF.

There are a few counts of this clone. V gene TRBV7-9 combines with J gene TRBJ2-7; D is uncertain. Trimming took off 3 bases at V and 4 bases at J, with 4 bases between the two ends. CDR1 is SEHNR and CDR2 is FQNEAQ in the germline V gene (reference sequence). There are 11 residues in the CDR3. The CDR3 sequence: CASSFNYEQYF. Written as DNA, the CDR3 is TGTGCCAGCAGCTTTAATTACGAGCAGTACTTC.

This clone was seen a few times. The rearrangement joins TRBV6-2 or TRBV6-3 to TRBJ1-4, with 7 bases identical to TRBD1. This CDR3 contains 15 residues. Trimming took 5 bases from V and 3 from J; bases not matched to a gene: 6. CDR1 is MNHEY and CDR2 is SVGEGT in the germline V gene. The CDR3 DNA reads as TGTGCCAGCAGTCGAGCAGGGGGAGCTAATGAAAAACTGTTTTTT. Amino acid sequence: CASSRAGGANEKLFF.

The V and J genes are TRBV9 and TRBJ2-1; 8 nucleotides align to TRBD2. In germline, CDR1 is SGDLS, CDR2 YYNGEE. The CDR3 consists of 15 residues. J was trimmed by 4 bases and V by 3 bases; bases with no gene match: 6. CDR3 DNA sequence: TGTGCCAGCAGCGACGCGGGGGGCTCGTACAATGAGCAGTTCTTC. This encodes CASSDAGGSYNEQFF.

This chain connects TRBV5-5 to TRBJ1-2; no definite D call. Germline V gene lookup returns CDR1 SGHKS and CDR2 YYEKEE (reference sequence). Between the trimmed V and J ends, which lost 0 bases and 1 base, there was a span of 10 bases. This CDR3 has 15 residues. The CDR3 loop reads CASSLVVTDNYGYTF. The CDR3 DNA reads TGTGCCAGCAGCTTGGTGGTCACCGATAACTATGGCTACACCTTC.

The chain combines TRBV5-4 with TRBJ1-2; no clear D gene. The V gene lost 4 bases and the J gene lost 8 bases, with 18 bases spanning the gap. The CDR3 is 14 amino acids. Germline values: CDR1 SGHNT, CDR2 YYREEE (reference sequence). The CDR3 sequence is CASSRGGRESGYTF. Here the CDR3 DNA reads TGTGCCAGCAGCCGAGGAGGGAGGGAGAGCGGCTACACCTTC. Full variable domain (outside the CDR3, taken from reference TRBV5-4 and TRBJ1-2): ETGVTQSPTHLIKTRGQQVTLRCSSQSGHNTVSWYQQALGQGPQFIFQYYREEENGRGNFPPRFSGLQFPNYSSELNVNALELDDSALYLCASSRGGRESGYTFGSGTRLTVV.

The gene calls are TRBV28 and TRBJ1-2; no clear D gene. V lost 5 bases and J lost 7, with 14 bases in between. The length of the CDR3 is 13 residues. Germline V CDR1 and CDR2: MDHEN, SYDVKM. CDR3 residues: CASSLTSWGGYTF. The DNA of the CDR3 is TGTGCCAGCAGTCTTACATCGTGGGGTGGCTACACCTTC.

The V call is TRBV3-1 (or the pseudogene TRBV3-2), the J call TRBJ2-3; D is possibly TRBD2 (5 bases). The CDR3 has 15 amino acids. The V and J ends lost 1 base and 5 bases respectively, with 13 bases between them. Per germline, CDR1 LGHDT and CDR2 YNNKEL (reference sequence). The CDR3 coding sequence is TGTGCCAGCAGCCAAGGGCGGACTGGGGTAGATACGCAGTATTTT. Translating gives CASSQGRTGVDTQYF.